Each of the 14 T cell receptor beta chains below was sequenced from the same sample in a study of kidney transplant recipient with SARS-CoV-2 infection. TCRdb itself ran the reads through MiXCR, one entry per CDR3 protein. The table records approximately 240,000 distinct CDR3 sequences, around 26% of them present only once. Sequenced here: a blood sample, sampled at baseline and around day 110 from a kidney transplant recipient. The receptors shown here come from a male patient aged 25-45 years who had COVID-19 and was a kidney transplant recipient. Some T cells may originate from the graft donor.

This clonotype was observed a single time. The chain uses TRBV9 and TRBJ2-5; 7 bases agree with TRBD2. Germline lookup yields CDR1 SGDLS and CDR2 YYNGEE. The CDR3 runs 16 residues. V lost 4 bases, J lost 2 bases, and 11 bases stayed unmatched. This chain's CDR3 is CASSLTSGAGQETQYF. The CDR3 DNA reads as TGTGCCAGCAGCCTTACCTCAGGAGCGGGGCAAGAGACCCAGTACTTC.

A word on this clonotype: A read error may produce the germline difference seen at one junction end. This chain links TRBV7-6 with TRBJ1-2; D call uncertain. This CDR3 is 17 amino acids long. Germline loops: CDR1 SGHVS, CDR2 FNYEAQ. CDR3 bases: TGTGCCAGCAGCGCACTATATGAATCTCGAAAGACCTATGGCTACACTTTC. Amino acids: CASSALYESRKTYGYTF. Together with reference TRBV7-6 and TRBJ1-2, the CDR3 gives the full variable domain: GAGVSQSPRYKVTKRGQDVALRCDPISGHVSLYWYRQALGQGPEFLTYFNYEAQQDKSGLPNDRFSAERPEGSISTLTIQRTEQRDSAMYRCASSALYESRKTYGYTFGSGTRLTVV.

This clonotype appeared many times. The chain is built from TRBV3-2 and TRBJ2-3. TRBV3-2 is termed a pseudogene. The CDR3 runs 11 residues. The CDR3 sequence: CASSQADTQYF. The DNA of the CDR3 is TGTGCCAGCAGCCAAGCAGATACGCAGTATTTT.

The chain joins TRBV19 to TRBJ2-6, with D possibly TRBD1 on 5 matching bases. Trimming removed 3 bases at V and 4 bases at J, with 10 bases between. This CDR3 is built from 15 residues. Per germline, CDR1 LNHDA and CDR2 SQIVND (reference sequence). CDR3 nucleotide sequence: TGTGCCAGTAGTATCAGGGCGGAAGGGGCCAACGTCCTGACTTTC. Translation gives CASSIRAEGANVLTF.

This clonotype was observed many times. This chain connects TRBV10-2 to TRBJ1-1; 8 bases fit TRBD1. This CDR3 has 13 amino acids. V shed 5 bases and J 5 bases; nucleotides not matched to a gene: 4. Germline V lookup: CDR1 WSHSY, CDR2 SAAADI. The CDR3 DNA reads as TGCGCCAGCAGTTCAGGGGGCTGGACTGAAGCTTTCTTT. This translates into CASSSGGWTEAFF.

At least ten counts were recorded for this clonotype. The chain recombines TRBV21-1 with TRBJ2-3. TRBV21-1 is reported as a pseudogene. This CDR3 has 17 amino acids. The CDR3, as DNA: TGTGCCAGCAGGGCGTCAGTAGCTACAGTCATGCAAGATACGCAGTATTTT. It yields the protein CASRASVATVMQDTQYF.

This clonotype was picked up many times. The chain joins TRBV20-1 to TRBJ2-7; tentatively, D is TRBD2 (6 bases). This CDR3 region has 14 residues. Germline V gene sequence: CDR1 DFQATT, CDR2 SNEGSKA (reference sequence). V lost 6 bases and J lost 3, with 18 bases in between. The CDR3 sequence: CSAPGGGPRYEQYF. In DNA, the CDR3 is TGCAGTGCGCCCGGGGGAGGCCCCCGCTACGAGCAGTACTTC.

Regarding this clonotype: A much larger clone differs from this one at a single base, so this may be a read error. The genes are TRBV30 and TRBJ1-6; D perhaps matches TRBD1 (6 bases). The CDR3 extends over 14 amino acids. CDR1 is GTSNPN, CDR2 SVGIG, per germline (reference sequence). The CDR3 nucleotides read TGTACCTGGAGTGTAGGGACAAAGGGTTCACCCCTCCACTTT. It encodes CTWSVGTKGSPLHF.

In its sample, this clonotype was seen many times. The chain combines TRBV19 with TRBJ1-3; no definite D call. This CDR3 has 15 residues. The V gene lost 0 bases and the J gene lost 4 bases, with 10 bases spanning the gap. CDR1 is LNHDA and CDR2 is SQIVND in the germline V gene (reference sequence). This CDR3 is CASSIEGRGGNTIYF. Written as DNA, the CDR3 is TGTGCCAGTAGTATAGAAGGACGAGGAGGAAACACCATATATTTT.

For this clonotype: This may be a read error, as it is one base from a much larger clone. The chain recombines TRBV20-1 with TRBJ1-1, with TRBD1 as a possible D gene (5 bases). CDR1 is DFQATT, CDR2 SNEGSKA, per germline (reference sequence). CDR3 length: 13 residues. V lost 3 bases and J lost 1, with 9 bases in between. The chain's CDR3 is CSARERGNTEAFF. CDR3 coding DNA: TGCAGTGCTAGGGAGAGGGGGAACACTGAAGCTTTCTTT.

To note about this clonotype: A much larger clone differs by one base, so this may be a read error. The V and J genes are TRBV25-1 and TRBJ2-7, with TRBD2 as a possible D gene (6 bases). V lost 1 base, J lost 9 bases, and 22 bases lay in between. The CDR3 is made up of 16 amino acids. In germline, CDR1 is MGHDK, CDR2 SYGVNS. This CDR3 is CASSEFRAVPLGGQYF. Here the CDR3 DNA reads TGTGCCAGCAGTGAATTTCGGGCAGTCCCACTGGGGGGGCAGTACTTC.

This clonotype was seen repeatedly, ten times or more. CDR3 protein: CASSPGLAGAGVNTGELFF. The DNA for the CDR3 is TGTGCCAGCAGCCCGGGACTAGCGGGAGCAGGGGTTAACACCGGGGAGCTGTTTTTT. The chain couples TRBV7-2 to TRBJ2-2; 14 bases line up with TRBD2. The CDR3 consists of 19 residues. Germline values: CDR1 SGHTA, CDR2 FQGNSA. With V trimmed by 5 bases and J by 2 bases, 10 bases remained unmatched.

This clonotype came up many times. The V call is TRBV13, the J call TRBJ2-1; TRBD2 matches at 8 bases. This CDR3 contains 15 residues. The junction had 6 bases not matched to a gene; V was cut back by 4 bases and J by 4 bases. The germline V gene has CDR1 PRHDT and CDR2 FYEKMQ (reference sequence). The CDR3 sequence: CASSSLAGGYNEQFF. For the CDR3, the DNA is TGTGCCAGCAGCTCCCTAGCGGGCGGATACAATGAGCAGTTCTTC.

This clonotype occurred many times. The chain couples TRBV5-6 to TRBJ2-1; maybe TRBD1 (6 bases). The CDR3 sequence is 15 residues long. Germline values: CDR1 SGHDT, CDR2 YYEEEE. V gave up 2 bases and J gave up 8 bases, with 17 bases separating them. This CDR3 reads CASSLGDLKGDEQFF. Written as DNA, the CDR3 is TGTGCCAGCAGCTTAGGTGATCTTAAGGGGGATGAGCAGTTCTTC.